Given below is one T cell receptor (beta chain) in context. The target antigen is unknown. The PCR employed 60 Vbeta primers together with 13 Jbeta primers. TCRdb's table, derived via immunoSEQ multiplex PCR, lists solely in-frame clones and lacks some. The table has over 55,000 clones, about 82% seen once; the top ten hold around 4.2%. The CDR3 is made up of 14 amino acids. With V trimmed by 6 bases and J by 2 bases, 3 bases remained unmatched. The germline gives CDR1 MNHEY, CDR2 SVGAGI. The data are from a study of cytomegalovirus exposure and HLA in healthy donors. Regarding the study as a whole: Using a false discovery rate of 0.05, a later analysis showed that approximately 18,000 TCR beta sequences were associated with HLA alleles.

Each donor was nominally healthy when sampled (though unrecorded immune exposures were likely). This sequence was found in a woman in her thirties in good health and CMV-seronegative. The specimen sequenced was PBMCs. The V call is TRBV6-5, the J call TRBJ2-7; 11 bases agree with TRBD2. Here the CDR3 reads CASSPGLAAYEQYF. The CDR3 DNA is TGTGCCAGCAGCCCGGGACTAGCGGCCTACGAGCAGTACTTC.